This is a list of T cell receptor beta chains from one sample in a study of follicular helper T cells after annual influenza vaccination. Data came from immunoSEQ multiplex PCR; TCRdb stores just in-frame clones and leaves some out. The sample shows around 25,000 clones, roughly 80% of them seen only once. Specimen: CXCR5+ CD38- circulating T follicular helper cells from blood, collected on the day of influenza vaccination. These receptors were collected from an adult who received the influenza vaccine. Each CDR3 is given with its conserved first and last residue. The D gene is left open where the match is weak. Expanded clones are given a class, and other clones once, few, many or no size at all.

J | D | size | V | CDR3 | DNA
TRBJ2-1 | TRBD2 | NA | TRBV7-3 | CASSSSGGASEQFF | TGTGCCAGCAGCTCTAGCGGGGGGGCAAGTGAGCAGTTCTTC
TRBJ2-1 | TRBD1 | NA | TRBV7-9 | CASSLVATQGGEQFF | TGTGCCAGCAGCTTAGTCGCTACACAGGGGGGTGAGCAGTTCTTC
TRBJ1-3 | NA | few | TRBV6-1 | CASSRENTIYF | TGTGCCAGCAGCAGGGAAAACACCATATATTTT
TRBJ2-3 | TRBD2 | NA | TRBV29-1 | CSVGPGGDTQYF | TGCAGCGTTGGTCCGGGAGGAGATACGCAGTATTTT
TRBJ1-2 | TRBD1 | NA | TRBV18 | CASSPWTGANYGYTF | TGTGCCAGCTCACCTTGGACAGGGGCTAACTATGGCTACACCTTC
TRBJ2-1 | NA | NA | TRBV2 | CASRAGVGVDDEQFF | TGTGCCAGCAGGGCAGGAGTGGGAGTCGATGATGAGCAGTTCTTC
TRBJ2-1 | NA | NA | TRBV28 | CASSSGSANNEQFF | TGTGCCAGCAGTAGCGGAAGTGCCAACAATGAGCAGTTCTTC
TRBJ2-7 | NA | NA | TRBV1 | CTSSQRGRGSSYEQYF | TGCACCAGCAGCCAAAGGGGGCGGGGAAGCTCCTACGAGCAGTACTTC
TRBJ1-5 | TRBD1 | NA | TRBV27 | CASSLYRGTVLQPQHF | TGTGCCAGCAGTTTGTACAGGGGAACGGTATTGCAGCCCCAGCATTTT
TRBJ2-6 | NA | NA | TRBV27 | CASSSGRGQGANVLTF | TGTGCCAGCAGTTCTGGTAGGGGCCAAGGGGCCAACGTCCTGACTTTC
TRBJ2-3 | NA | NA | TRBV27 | CASSFPADSTDTQYF | TGTGCCAGCAGTTTCCCGGCGGATAGCACAGATACGCAGTATTTT
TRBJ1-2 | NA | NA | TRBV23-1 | CASSQPREVRGYTF | TGCGCCAGCAGTCAACCCCGCGAGGTGCGCGGCTACACCTTC
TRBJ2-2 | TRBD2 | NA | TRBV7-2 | CASRVAGVDTGELFF | TGTGCCAGCAGGGTAGCGGGGGTGGACACCGGGGAGCTGTTTTTT
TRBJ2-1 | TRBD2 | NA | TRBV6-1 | CASKLTSGYNEQFF | TGTGCCAGCAAGTTGACTAGCGGATACAATGAGCAGTTCTTC
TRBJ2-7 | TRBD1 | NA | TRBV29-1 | CSASGTAYEQYF | TGCAGCGCCTCCGGGACAGCCTACGAGCAGTACTTC
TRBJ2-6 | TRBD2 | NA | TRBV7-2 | CASSRLAPGGANVLTF | TGTGCCAGCAGCCGACTAGCCCCCGGTGGGGCCAACGTCCTGACTTTC
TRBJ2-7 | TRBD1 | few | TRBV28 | CASSFHIGTGVEQYF | TGTGCCAGCAGTTTTCATATCGGGACAGGGGTCGAGCAGTACTTC
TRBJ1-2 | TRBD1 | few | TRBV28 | CASRQGQAYGYTF | TGTGCCAGCCGCCAGGGACAGGCATATGGCTACACCTTC
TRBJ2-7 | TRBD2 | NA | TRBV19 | CASSQRLAGSYEQYF | TGTGCCAGTAGTCAACGACTAGCGGGAAGCTACGAGCAGTACTTC
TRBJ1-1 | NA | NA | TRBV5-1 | CASSLTGVDDEAFF | TGCGCCAGCAGCTTAACGGGTGTTGACGATGAAGCTTTCTTT
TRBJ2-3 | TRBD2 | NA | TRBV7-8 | CASSQVLAGADTQYF | TGTGCCAGCAGCCAGGTACTAGCGGGAGCAGATACGCAGTATTTT
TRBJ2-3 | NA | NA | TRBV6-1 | CASNRFSGTQYF | TGTGCCAGCAACAGATTCAGTGGTACGCAGTATTTT
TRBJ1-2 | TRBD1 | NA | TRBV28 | CASSTGTVYGYTF | TGTGCCAGCAGTACCGGGACAGTGTATGGCTACACCTTC
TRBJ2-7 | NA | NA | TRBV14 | CASSQSNKYEQYF | TGTGCCAGCAGCCAATCCAACAAGTACGAGCAGTACTTC
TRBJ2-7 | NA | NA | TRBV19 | CASSRGELGSYEQYF | TGTGCCAGTAGTAGGGGAGAGTTGGGCTCCTACGAGCAGTACTTC
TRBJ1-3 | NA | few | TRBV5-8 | CASSPDIGNTIYF | TGTGCCAGCAGCCCGGACATTGGAAACACCATATATTTT
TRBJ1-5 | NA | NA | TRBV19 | CASSIDRVSRPYSNQPQHF | TGTGCCAGTAGTATAGATCGGGTTTCGCGGCCCTATAGCAATCAGCCCCAGCATTTT
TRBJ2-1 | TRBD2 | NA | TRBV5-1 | CASSLNSGSIDEQFF | TGCGCCAGCAGCTTGAATAGCGGGAGTATTGATGAGCAGTTCTTC
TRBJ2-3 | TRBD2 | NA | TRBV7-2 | CASSPLGGGARTDTQYF | TGTGCCAGCAGCCCGTTGGGCGGGGGGGCCCGCACAGATACGCAGTATTTT
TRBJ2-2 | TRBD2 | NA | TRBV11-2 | CASSFGGGNTGELFF | TGTGCCAGCAGCTTCGGGGGGGGAAACACCGGGGAGCTGTTTTTT
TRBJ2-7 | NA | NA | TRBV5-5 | CASGPTGSQYF | TGTGCCAGCGGACCTACAGGGTCTCAGTACTTC
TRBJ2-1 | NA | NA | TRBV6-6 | CASSSSERPGEQFF | TGTGCCAGCAGCTCCAGCGAAAGACCCGGTGAGCAGTTCTTC
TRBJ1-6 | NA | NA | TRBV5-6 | CASSLAPQGPGSPLHF | TGTGCCAGCAGCTTGGCCCCACAGGGCCCGGGTTCACCCCTCCACTTT
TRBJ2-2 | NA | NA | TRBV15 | CATSRDLGGQNTGELFF | TGTGCCACCAGCAGAGATCTCGGAGGCCAAAACACCGGGGAGCTGTTTTTT
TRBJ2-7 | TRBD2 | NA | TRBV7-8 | CASSTLTSGLYEQYF | TGTGCCAGCAGCACCCTGACTAGCGGCCTCTACGAGCAGTACTTC
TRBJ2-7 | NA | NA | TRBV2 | CASSVDTAYEQYF | TGTGCCAGCAGTGTGGACACCGCCTACGAGCAGTACTTC
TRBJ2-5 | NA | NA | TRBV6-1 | CASSQGLRTETQYF | TGTGCCAGCAGTCAAGGACTCCGAACGGAGACCCAGTACTTC
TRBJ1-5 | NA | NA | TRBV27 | CASSLGQTNQPQHF | TGTGCCAGCAGTTTAGGGCAGACCAATCAGCCCCAGCATTTT
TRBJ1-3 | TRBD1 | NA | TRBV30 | CARGTVSGNTIYF | TGTGCCAGAGGGACAGTCTCTGGAAACACCATATATTTT
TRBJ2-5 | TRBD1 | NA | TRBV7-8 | CASDRGLEKTQYF | TGTGCCAGCGACAGGGGACTTGAGAAGACCCAGTACTTC
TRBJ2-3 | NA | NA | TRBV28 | CASSPPGPGADTQYF | TGTGCCAGCAGTCCACCGGGTCCGGGGGCAGATACGCAGTATTTT
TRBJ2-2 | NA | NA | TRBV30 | CAWSSPGELFF | TGTGCCTGGAGCAGTCCCGGGGAGCTGTTTTTT
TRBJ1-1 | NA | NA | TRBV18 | CASSLEGTRRNTEAFF | TGTGCCAGCTCACTGGAAGGAACCCGGAGGAACACTGAAGCTTTCTTT
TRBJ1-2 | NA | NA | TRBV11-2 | CASSLGAGGGYGYTF | TGTGCCAGCAGCTTAGGAGCTGGGGGCGGCTATGGCTACACCTTC
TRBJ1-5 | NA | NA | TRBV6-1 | CASSERGNRDQPQHF | TGTGCCAGCAGTGAAAGGGGAAACCGGGATCAGCCCCAGCATTTT
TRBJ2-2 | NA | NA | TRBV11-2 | CASSERTNTGELFF | TGTGCCAGCAGCGAGCGGACGAACACCGGGGAGCTGTTTTTT
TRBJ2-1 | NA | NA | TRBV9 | CASSPRDAGSGAEQFF | TGTGCCAGCAGCCCTCGGGACGCAGGTAGCGGCGCCGAGCAGTTCTTC
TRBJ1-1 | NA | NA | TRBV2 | CASSPHSGGGNTEAFF | TGTGCCAGCAGTCCCCATTCTGGGGGCGGAAACACTGAAGCTTTCTTT
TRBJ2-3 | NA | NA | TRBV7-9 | CASSRAVGGASTDTQYF | TGTGCCAGCAGCCGGGCGGTAGGGGGTGCTAGCACAGATACGCAGTATTTT
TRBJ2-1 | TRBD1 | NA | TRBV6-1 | CASSPGQSSYNEQFF | TGTGCCAGCAGCCCGGGACAGAGCTCCTACAATGAGCAGTTCTTC
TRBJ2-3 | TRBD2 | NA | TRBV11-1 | CASSRGGGSPDTQYF | TGTGCCAGCAGCCGCGGGGGGGGTAGCCCAGATACGCAGTATTTT